This T cell receptor beta chain was captured by sequencing in a study of blood T cell repertoires in COVID-19. Study in general: COVID-19 samples collected from the United States, Italy and Spain covered acute and convalescent phases. PBMCs, B-cell-depleted T cells, or T cells provided the cDNA or gDNA that made up the material.

Authors' analysis steps: Reference gene primers were amplified, and this amplification served to estimate nucleated cell counts. Data came from immunoSEQ multiplex PCR; TCRdb stores just in-frame clones and leaves some out. V, J and clone size are taken as reported in that table, and D and trimming were inferred from the DNA itself. The sample records about 250,000 clones, around 90% being singletons. The germline V gene has CDR1 GTSNPN and CDR2 SVGIG (reference sequence). The V and J ends lost 8 bases and 4 bases respectively, with 15 bases between them. The CDR3 loop spans 13 amino acids. The source of this sequence is a woman between 40 and 50 years old who had recovered from COVID-19. Sequencing was carried out using peripheral blood. The V and J genes are TRBV30 and TRBJ1-5; D is ambiguous. The CDR3 DNA reads as TGTGCCAGTGGCCGGGAGGGTAATCAGCCCCAGCATTTT. It translates to CASGREGNQPQHF.